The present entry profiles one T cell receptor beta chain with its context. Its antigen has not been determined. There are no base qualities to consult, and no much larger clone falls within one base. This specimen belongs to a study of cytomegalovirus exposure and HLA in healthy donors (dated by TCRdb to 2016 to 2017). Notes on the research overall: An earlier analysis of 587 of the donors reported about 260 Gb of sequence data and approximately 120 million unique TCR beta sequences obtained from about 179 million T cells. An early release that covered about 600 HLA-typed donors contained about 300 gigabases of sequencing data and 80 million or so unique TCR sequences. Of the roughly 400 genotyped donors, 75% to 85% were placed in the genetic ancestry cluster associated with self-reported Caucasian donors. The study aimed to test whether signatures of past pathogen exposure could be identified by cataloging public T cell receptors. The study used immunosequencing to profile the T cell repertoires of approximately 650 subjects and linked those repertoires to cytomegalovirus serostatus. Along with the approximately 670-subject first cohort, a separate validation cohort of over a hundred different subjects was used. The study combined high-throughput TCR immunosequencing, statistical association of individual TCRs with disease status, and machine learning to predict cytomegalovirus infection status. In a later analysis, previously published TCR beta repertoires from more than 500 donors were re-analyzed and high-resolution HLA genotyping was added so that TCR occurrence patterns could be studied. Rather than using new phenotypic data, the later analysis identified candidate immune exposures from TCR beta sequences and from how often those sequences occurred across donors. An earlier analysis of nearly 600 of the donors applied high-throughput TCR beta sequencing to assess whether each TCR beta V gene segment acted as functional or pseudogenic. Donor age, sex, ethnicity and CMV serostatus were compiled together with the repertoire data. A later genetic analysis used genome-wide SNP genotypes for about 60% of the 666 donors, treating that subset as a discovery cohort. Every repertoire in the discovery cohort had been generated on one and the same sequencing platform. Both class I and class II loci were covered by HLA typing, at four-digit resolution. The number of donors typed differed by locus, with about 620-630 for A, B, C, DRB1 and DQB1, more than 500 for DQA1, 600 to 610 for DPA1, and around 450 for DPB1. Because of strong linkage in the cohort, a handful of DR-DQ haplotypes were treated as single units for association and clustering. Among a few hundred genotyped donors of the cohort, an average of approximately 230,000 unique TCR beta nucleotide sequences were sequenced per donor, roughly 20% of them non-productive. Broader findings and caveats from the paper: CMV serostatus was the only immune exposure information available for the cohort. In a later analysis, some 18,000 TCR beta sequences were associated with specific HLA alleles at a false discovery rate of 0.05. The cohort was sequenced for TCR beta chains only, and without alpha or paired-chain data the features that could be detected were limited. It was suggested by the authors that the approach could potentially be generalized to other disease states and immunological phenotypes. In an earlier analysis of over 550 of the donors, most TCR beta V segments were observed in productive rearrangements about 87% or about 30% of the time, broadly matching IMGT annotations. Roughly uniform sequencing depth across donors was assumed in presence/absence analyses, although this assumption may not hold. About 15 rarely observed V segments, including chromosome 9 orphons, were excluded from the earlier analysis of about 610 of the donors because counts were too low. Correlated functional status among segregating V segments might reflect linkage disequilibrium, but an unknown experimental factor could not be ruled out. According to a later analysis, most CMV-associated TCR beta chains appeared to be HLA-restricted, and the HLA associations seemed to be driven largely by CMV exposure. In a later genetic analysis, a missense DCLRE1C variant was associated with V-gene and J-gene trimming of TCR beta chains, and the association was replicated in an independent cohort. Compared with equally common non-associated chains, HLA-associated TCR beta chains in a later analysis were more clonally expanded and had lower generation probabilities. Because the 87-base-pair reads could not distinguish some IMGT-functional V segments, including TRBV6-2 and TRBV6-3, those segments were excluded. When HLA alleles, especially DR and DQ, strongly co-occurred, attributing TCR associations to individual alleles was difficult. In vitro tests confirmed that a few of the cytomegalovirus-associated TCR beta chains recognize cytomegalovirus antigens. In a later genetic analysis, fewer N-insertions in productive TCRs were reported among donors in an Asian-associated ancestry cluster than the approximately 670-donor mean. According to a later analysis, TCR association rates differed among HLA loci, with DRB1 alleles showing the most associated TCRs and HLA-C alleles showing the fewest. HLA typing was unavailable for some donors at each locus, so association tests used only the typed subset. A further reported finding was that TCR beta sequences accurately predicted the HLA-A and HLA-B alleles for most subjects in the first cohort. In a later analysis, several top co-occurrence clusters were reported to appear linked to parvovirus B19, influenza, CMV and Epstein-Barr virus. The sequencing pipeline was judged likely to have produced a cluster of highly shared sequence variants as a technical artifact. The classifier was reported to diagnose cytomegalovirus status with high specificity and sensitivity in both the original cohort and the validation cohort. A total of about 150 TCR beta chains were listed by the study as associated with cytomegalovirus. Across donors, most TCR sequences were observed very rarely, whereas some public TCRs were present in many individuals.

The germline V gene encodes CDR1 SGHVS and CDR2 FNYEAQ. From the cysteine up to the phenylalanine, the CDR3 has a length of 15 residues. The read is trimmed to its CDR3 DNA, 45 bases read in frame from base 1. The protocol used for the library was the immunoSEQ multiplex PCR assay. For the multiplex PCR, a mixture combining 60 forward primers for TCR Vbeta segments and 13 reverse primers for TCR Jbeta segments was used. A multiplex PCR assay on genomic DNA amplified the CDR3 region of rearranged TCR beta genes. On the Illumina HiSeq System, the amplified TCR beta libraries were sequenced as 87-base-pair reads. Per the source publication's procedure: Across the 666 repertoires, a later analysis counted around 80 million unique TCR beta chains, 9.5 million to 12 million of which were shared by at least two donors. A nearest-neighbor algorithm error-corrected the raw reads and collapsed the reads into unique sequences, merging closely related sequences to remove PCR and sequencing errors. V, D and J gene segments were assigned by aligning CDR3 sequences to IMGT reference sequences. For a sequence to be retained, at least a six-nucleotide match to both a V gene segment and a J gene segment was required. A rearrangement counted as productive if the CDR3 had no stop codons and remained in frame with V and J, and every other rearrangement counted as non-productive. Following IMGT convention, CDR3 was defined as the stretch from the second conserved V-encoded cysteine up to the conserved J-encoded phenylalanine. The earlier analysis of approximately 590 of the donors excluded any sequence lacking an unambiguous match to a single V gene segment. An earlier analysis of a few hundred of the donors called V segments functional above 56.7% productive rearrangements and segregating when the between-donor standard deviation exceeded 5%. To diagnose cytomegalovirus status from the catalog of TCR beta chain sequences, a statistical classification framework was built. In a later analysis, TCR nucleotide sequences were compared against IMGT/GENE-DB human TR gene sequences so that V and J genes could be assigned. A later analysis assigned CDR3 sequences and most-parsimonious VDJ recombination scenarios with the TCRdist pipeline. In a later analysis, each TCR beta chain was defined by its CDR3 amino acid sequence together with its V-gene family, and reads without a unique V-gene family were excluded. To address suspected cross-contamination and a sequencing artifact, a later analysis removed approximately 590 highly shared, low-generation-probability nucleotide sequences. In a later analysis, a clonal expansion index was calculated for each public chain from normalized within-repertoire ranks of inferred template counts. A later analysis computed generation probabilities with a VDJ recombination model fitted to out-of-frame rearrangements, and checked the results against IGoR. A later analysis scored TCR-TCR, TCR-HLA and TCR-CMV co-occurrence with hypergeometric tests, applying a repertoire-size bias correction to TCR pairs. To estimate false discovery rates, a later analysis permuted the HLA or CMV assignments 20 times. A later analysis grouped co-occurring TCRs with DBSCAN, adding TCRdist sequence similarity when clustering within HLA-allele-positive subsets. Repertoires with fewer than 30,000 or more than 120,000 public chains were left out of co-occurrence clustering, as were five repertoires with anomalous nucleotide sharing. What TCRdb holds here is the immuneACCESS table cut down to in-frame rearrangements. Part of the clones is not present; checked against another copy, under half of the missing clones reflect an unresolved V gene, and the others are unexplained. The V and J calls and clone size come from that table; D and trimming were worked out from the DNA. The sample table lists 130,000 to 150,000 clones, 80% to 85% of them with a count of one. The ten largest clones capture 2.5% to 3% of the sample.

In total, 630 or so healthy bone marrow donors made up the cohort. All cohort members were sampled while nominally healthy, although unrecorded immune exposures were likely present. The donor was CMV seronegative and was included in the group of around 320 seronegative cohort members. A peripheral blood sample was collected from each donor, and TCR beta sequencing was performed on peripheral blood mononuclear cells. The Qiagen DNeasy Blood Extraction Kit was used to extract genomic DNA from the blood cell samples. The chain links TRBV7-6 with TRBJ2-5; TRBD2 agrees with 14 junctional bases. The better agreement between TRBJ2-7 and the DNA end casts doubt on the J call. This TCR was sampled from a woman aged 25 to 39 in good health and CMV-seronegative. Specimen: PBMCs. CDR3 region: CASSLGLAGEDEQYF. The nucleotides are TGTGCCAGCAGCCTGGGACTAGCGGGAGAGGACGAGCAGTACTTC.